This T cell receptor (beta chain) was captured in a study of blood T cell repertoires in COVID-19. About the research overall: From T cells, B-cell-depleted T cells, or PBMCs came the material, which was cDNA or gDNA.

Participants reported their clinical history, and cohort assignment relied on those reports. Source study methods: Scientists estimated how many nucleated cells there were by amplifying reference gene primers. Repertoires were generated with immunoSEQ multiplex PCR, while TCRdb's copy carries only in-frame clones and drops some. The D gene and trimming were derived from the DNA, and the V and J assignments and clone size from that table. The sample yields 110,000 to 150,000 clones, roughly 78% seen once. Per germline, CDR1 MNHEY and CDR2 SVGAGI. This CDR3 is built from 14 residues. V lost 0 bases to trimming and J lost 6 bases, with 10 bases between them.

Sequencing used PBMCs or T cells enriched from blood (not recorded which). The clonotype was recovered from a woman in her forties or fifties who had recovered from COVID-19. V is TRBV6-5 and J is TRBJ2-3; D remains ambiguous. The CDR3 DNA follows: TGTGCCAGCAGTTACTCCGAGTCCACGGATACGCAGTATTTT. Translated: CASSYSESTDTQYF.